These T cell receptor beta chains were read from a single sample in a study of cytomegalovirus exposure and HLA in healthy donors. Repertoires were generated with immunoSEQ multiplex PCR, while TCRdb's copy carries only in-frame clones and drops some. Counted here are about 130,000 clones, 75% to 85% occurring once; the ten biggest clones make up around 3.6%. Sequenced sample: PBMCs. The receptors come from a man aged 35-49 years in good health and CMV-seronegative. The CDR3 runs from the conserved cysteine through the conserved F or W. The D gene is left open where the match is weak. The listing skips clone size in some rows; elsewhere it reads once, few, many or a size class.

V	J	D	size	CDR3	DNA
TRBV27	TRBJ2-2	.	.	CASSLMNTGELFF	TGTGCCAGCAGCCTAATGAACACCGGGGAGCTGTTTTTT
TRBV30	TRBJ2-7	.	.	CAWTQGYEQYF	TGTGCCTGGACACAGGGTTACGAGCAGTACTTC
TRBV2	TRBJ2-5	.	.	CAMTVLEETQYF	TGTGCCATGACAGTCCTCGAGGAGACCCAGTACTTC
TRBV5-1	TRBJ2-2	TRBD2	.	CASSFGMAGVPGELFF	TGCGCCAGCAGCTTCGGAATGGCGGGGGTCCCCGGGGAGCTGTTTTTT
TRBV29-1	TRBJ1-1	.	.	CSVEAQYTEAFF	TGCAGCGTTGAAGCTCAGTACACTGAAGCTTTCTTT
TRBV5-1	TRBJ2-5	.	.	CASSLTGSANQETQYF	TGCGCCAGCAGCCTCACAGGAAGCGCCAACCAAGAGACCCAGTACTTC
TRBV29-1	TRBJ2-7	.	.	CSVVAGDFYEQYF	TGCAGCGTTGTGGCAGGGGATTTCTACGAGCAGTACTTC
TRBV7-6	TRBJ2-1	.	.	CASSFQNNEQFF	TGTGCCAGCAGCTTCCAGAACAATGAGCAGTTCTTC
TRBV9	TRBJ2-1	TRBD2	.	CASSGWTSGSYNEQFF	TGTGCCAGCAGCGGGTGGACTAGCGGATCCTACAATGAGCAGTTCTTC
TRBV10-3	TRBJ1-5	.	.	CALGEVSNQPQHF	TGTGCCCTGGGCGAAGTTAGCAATCAGCCCCAGCATTTT
TRBV18	TRBJ1-1	.	.	CASSFSTANTEAFF	TGTGCCAGCTCGTTCAGTACCGCGAACACTGAAGCTTTCTTT
TRBV6-6	TRBJ2-7	.	.	CASRKVGENSYEQYF	TGTGCCAGCAGAAAAGTCGGGGAAAACTCCTACGAGCAGTACTTC
TRBV2	TRBJ1-6	.	once	CASSGSVNSPLHF	TGTGCCAGCAGTGGCTCAGTTAATTCACCCCTCCACTTT
TRBV19	TRBJ1-1	.	.	CASSPRVDSHEAFF	TGTGCCAGTAGCCCCAGGGTGGACAGCCATGAAGCTTTCTTT
TRBV5-4	TRBJ2-7	TRBD2	.	CASSFRGGVYEQYF	TGTGCCAGCAGCTTCCGGGGGGGGGTCTACGAGCAGTACTTC
TRBV28	TRBJ1-6	.	.	CASLGGGNSPLHF	TGTGCCAGCCTGGGGGGTGGTAATTCACCCCTCCACTTT
TRBV6-1	TRBJ2-2	TRBD1	.	CASSVDRWNTGELFF	TGTGCCAGCAGTGTGGACAGGTGGAACACCGGGGAGCTGTTTTTT
TRBV5-4	TRBJ2-2	TRBD1	few	CASREQGAGELFF	TGTGCCAGCAGGGAACAGGGGGCCGGGGAGCTGTTTTTT
TRBV4-3	TRBJ2-7	.	.	CASSYRESYEQYF	TGCGCCAGCAGCTACAGGGAATCCTACGAGCAGTACTTC
TRBV4-3	TRBJ2-5	TRBD2	.	CASSQDYGTSGQETQYF	TGCGCCAGCAGCCAAGATTACGGGACTAGCGGACAAGAGACCCAGTACTTC
TRBV2	TRBJ2-5	TRBD2	.	CASLGEGPGTQYF	TGTGCCAGCCTTGGGGAGGGCCCCGGGACCCAGTACTTC
TRBV7-9	TRBJ2-5	.	few	CASSSQTVTGETQYF	TGTGCCAGCAGCTCCCAGACAGTAACAGGGGAGACCCAGTACTTC
TRBV27	TRBJ1-2	.	.	CASRLGAAYGYTF	TGTGCCAGCAGGTTGGGGGCTGCCTATGGCTACACCTTC
TRBV6-4	TRBJ1-2	.	.	CASSVNPTTIRVGYTF	TGTGCCAGCAGCGTAAATCCAACAACTATAAGAGTTGGCTACACCTTC
TRBV9	TRBJ2-7	.	.	CASSVAGIDTAEQYF	TGTGCCAGCAGCGTAGCCGGCATAGACACTGCCGAGCAGTACTTC
TRBV21-1	TRBJ1-6	.	.	CACGDSYNSPLHF	TGTGCTTGCGGTGACTCCTATAATTCACCCCTCCACTTT
TRBV9	TRBJ1-2	.	.	CASSVQGTPFYTF	TGTGCCAGCAGCGTCCAGGGAACCCCTTTCTACACCTTC
TRBV5-4	TRBJ2-7	TRBD1	.	CASSGARTGPYEQYF	TGTGCCAGCAGCGGAGCACGGACAGGTCCCTACGAGCAGTACTTC
TRBV7-9	TRBJ1-4	TRBD1	.	CASSPGTGITNEKLFF	TGTGCCAGCAGCCCCGGGACAGGGATTACTAATGAAAAACTGTTTTTT
TRBV5-5	TRBJ1-6	.	.	CASSLGIAVHF	TGTGCCAGCAGCTTGGGGATTGCGGTCCACTTT
TRBV7-2	TRBJ2-1	.	few	CASSLPNEQFF	TGTGCCAGCAGCTTACCGAATGAGCAGTTCTTC
TRBV2	TRBJ2-7	.	.	CASSEAGTFGEQYF	TGTGCCAGCAGTGAAGCAGGAACCTTCGGGGAGCAGTACTTC
TRBV29-1	TRBJ2-1	.	.	CSVVGDRSSYNEQFF	TGCAGCGTTGTAGGAGACAGGAGCTCCTACAATGAGCAGTTCTTC
TRBV11-2	TRBJ1-1	.	once	CASSLAPDRNTEAFF	TGTGCCAGCAGCTTAGCTCCGGACAGGAACACTGAAGCTTTCTTT
TRBV2	TRBJ2-2	.	.	CASSDPGETGELFF	TGTGCCAGCAGTGATCCGGGGGAAACCGGGGAGCTGTTTTTT
TRBV2	TRBJ1-5	TRBD1	.	CASSSDRDSNQPQHF	TGTGCCAGCAGTTCGGACAGGGATAGCAATCAGCCCCAGCATTTT
TRBV2	TRBJ2-2	TRBD1	.	CASSAQTGTGELFF	TGTGCCAGCAGTGCCCAGACAGGGACCGGGGAGCTGTTTTTT
TRBV7-9	TRBJ1-5	.	.	CASQFSNQPQHF	TGTGCCAGCCAGTTCAGCAATCAGCCCCAGCATTTT
TRBV5-6	TRBJ2-3	TRBD2	.	CASSTGGGPADTQYF	TGTGCCAGCAGCACTGGCGGGGGGCCGGCAGATACGCAGTATTTT
TRBV7-2	TRBJ1-2	TRBD1	.	CASSWRGLQGATGGYTF	TGTGCCAGCAGCTGGAGAGGATTACAGGGGGCGACAGGTGGCTACACCTTC
TRBV7-3	TRBJ2-2	TRBD1	.	CASSDHYQGQGVSGELFF	TGTGCCAGCAGCGACCACTACCAGGGACAGGGGGTCTCCGGGGAGCTGTTTTTT
TRBV23-1	TRBJ1-6	.	.	CASSQFQNNSPLHF	TGCGCCAGCAGTCAATTCCAGAATAATTCACCCCTCCACTTT
TRBV18	TRBJ1-1	.	few	CASSPIIGGEAFF	TGTGCCAGCTCACCCATCATCGGAGGTGAAGCTTTCTTT
TRBV18	TRBJ2-7	TRBD1	.	CASSRLGTGGLEQYF	TGTGCCAGCTCACGACTCGGGACAGGGGGACTCGAGCAGTACTTC
TRBV27	TRBJ1-6	.	.	CASSPGKRSSPLHF	TGTGCCAGCAGTCCAGGGAAAAGAAGTTCACCCCTCCACTTT
TRBV19	TRBJ1-2	TRBD1	.	CASSTKPGQGRSYTF	TGTGCCAGTAGTACTAAACCGGGACAGGGAAGAAGCTACACCTTC
TRBV19	TRBJ1-1	.	few	CASSGDTQRKNTEAFF	TGTGCCAGTAGTGGGGACACCCAGAGAAAGAACACTGAAGCTTTCTTT
TRBV6-4	TRBJ2-7	.	.	CASSDSEEQYF	TGTGCCAGCAGTGACTCGGAGGAGCAGTACTTC
TRBV27	TRBJ1-2	.	.	CASSLLGVPYGYTF	TGTGCCAGCAGTTTACTAGGAGTCCCCTATGGCTACACCTTC
TRBV6-5	TRBJ1-1	.	.	CASSTATGGNTEAFF	TGTGCCAGCAGTACGGCTACGGGGGGGAACACTGAAGCTTTCTTT
TRBV6-6	TRBJ2-7	TRBD2	.	CASSYMGGGPGNEQYF	TGTGCCAGCAGTTACATGGGCGGGGGGCCAGGCAACGAGCAGTACTTC
TRBV5-6	TRBJ1-1	.	.	CASSPNLGRGDAEAFF	TGTGCCAGCAGCCCGAACCTGGGGAGGGGAGACGCTGAAGCTTTCTTT
TRBV29-1	TRBJ1-5	.	few	CSVAVGSNQPQHF	TGCAGCGTTGCGGTGGGCAGCAATCAGCCCCAGCATTTT
TRBV19	TRBJ2-7	TRBD1	.	CASSAGQGYEQYF	TGTGCCAGTAGTGCTGGACAGGGCTACGAGCAGTACTTC